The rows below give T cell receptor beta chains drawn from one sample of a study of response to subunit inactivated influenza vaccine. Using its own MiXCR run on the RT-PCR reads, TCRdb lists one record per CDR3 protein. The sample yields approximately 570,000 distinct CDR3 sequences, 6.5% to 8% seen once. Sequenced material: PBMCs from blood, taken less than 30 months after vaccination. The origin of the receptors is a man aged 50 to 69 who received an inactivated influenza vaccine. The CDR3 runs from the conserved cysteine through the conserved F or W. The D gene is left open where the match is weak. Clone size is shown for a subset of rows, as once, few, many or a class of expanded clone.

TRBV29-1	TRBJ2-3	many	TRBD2	CSVAPLAGASLDTQYF	TGCAGCGTTGCCCCTCTAGCGGGGGCCTCCCTTGATACGCAGTATTTT
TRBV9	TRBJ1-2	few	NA	CASSPAPTPVDGYTF	TGTGCCAGCAGCCCAGCCCCAACGCCGGTCGATGGCTACACCTTC
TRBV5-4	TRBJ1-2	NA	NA	CASSLSGEYGYTF	TGTGCCAGCAGCTTGTCAGGGGAATATGGCTACACCTTC
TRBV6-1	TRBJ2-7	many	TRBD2	CATAPGLVGYEQYF	TGTGCCACCGCGCCGGGACTAGTAGGTTACGAGCAGTACTTC
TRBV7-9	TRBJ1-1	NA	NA	CASSLASATVAFF	TGTGCCAGCAGCTTAGCCTCGGCGACCGTGGCTTTCTTT
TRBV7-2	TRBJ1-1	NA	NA	CASSWRQTNTEAFF	TGTGCCAGCAGCTGGAGACAGACTAACACTGAAGCTTTCTTT
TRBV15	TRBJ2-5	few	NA	CATSSSLGYETQYF	TGTGCCACCAGCAGCTCCTTAGGGTACGAGACCCAGTACTTC
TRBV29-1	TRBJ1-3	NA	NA	CSVTGTSTSGNTIYF	TGCAGCGTAACCGGGACTTCAACCTCTGGAAACACCATATATTTT
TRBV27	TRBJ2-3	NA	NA	CASSHARAASTDTQYF	TGTGCCAGCAGCCACGCCCGGGCCGCAAGCACAGATACGCAGTATTTT
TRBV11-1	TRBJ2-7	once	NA	CASSLFSGGNEQYF	TGTGCCAGCAGCTTATTTTCAGGGGGGAACGAGCAGTACTTC
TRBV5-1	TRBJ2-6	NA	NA	CASSLPASSGANVLTF	TGCGCCAGCAGCTTGCCAGCAAGCTCTGGGGCCAACGTCCTGACTTTC
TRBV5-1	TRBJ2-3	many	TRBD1	CASSLVPGGEPDTQYF	TGCGCCAGCAGCTTGGTTCCAGGGGGCGAGCCAGATACGCAGTATTTT
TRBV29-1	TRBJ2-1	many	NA	CSVEDRSSYNEQFF	TGCAGCGTTGAAGATAGGAGCTCCTACAATGAGCAGTTCTTC
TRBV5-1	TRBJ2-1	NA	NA	CASSVDYGRAREQFF	TGCGCCAGCAGCGTGGACTACGGGCGGGCAAGGGAGCAGTTCTTC
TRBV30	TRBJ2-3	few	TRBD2	CAWSGLADSTDTQYF	TGTGCCTGGAGTGGACTAGCGGACAGCACAGATACGCAGTATTTT
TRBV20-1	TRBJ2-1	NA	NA	CSARGLSQGTYNEQFF	TGCAGTGCTAGAGGACTATCACAGGGAACTTACAATGAGCAGTTCTTC
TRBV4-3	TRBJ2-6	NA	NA	CASSQERRGAGANVLTF	TGCGCCAGCAGCCAAGAGAGGAGAGGGGCTGGGGCCAACGTCCTGACTTTC
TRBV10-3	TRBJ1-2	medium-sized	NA	CAISESTGQGSNFNYGYTF	TGTGCCATCAGTGAGTCTACGGGGCAGGGGTCGAACTTTAACTATGGCTACACCTTC
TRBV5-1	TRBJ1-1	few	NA	CASSTDTEAFF	TGCGCCAGCAGCACCGACACTGAAGCTTTCTTT
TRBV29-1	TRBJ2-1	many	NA	CSVRQATYNEQFF	TGCAGCGTTCGGCAGGCCACCTACAATGAGCAGTTCTTC
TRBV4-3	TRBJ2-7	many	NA	CASSPDKGAYEQYF	TGCGCCAGCAGTCCCGACAAGGGTGCGTACGAGCAGTACTTC
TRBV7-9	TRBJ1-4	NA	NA	CASSLDQGGEKLFF	TGTGCCAGCAGCTTAGACCAGGGCGGTGAAAAACTGTTTTTT
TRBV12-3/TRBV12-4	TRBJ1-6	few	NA	CASRRVGRSLHF	TGTGCCAGCAGGCGCGTCGGACGATCCCTCCACTTT
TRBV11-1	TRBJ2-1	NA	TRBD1	CASSWKSGTGGAYNEQFF	TGTGCCAGCAGCTGGAAATCCGGGACAGGGGGCGCCTACAATGAGCAGTTCTTC
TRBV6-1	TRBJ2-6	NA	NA	CASTHVGASGANVLTF	TGTGCCAGCACCCACGTAGGGGCCTCCGGGGCCAACGTCCTGACTTTC
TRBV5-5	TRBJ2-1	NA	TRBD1	CASISTGDNEQFF	TGTGCCAGCATCTCAACAGGGGACAATGAGCAGTTCTTC
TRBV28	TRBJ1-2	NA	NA	CASSLTKGLGYTF	TGTGCCAGCAGTTTAACTAAGGGTCTAGGCTACACCTTC
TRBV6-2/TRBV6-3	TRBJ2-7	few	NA	CASSLLKGEQYF	TGTGCCAGCAGCCTTCTCAAGGGCGAGCAGTACTTC
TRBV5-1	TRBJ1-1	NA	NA	CASSLDGQSNTEAFF	TGCGCCAGCAGCTTGGACGGGCAGTCGAACACTGAAGCTTTCTTT
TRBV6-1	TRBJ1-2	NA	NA	CASSERRGGDGYTF	TGTGCCAGCAGTGAGCGGCGGGGCGGGGATGGCTACACCTTC
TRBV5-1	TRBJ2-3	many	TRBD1	CASNLDRGGGPDTQYF	TGCGCCAGCAACCTGGACAGGGGAGGAGGGCCAGATACGCAGTATTTT
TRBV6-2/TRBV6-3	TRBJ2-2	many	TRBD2	CASSYRSSGGPGELFF	TGTGCCAGCAGTTACCGCAGTAGCGGGGGGCCCGGGGAGCTGTTTTTT
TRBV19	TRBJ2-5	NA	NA	CASSKRQVQETQYF	TGTGCCAGTAGTAAACGACAGGTACAAGAGACCCAGTACTTC
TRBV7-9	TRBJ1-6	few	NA	CASSLELEFSPLHF	TGTGCCAGCAGCTTAGAGTTAGAGTTCTCACCCCTCCACTTT
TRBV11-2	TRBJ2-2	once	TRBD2	CASSRRLAGEGGGELFF	TGTGCCAGCAGCCGGCGACTAGCGGGAGAAGGGGGCGGGGAGCTGTTTTTT
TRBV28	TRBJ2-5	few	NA	CASLAPPGTQYF	TGTGCCAGTCTAGCGCCTCCAGGGACCCAGTACTTC
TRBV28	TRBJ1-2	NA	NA	CASSTMGGYGYTF	TGTGCCAGCAGTACGATGGGCGGGTATGGCTACACCTTC
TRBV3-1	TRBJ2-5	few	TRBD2	CASSRHGRTSGEQETQYF	TGTGCCAGCAGCCGCCACGGACGGACTAGCGGAGAGCAAGAGACCCAGTACTTC
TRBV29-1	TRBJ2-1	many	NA	CSVDRANEQFF	TGCAGCGTTGACCGGGCGAATGAGCAGTTCTTC
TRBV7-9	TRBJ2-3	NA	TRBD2	CASSLAPLTREADTQYF	TGTGCCAGCAGCTTAGCCCCACTGACGCGGGAGGCAGATACGCAGTATTTT
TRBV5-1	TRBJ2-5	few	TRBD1	CASSFMTGWRETQYF	TGCGCCAGCAGCTTCATGACAGGGTGGAGAGAGACCCAGTACTTC
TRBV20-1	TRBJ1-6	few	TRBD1	CSARDGGTAQNSPLHF	TGCAGTGCTAGAGATGGAGGGACAGCTCAGAATTCACCCCTCCACTTT
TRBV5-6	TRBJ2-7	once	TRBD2	CASTLSGAYEQYF	TGTGCCAGCACCTTGAGCGGGGCCTACGAGCAGTACTTC
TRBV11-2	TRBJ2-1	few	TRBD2	CASSPRSGRGLYNEQFF	TGTGCCAGCAGCCCACGCAGCGGGAGGGGACTTTACAATGAGCAGTTCTTC
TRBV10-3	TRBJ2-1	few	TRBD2	CAAGGGGKSYNEQFF	TGTGCCGCGGGGGGGGGAGGTAAATCCTACAATGAGCAGTTCTTC
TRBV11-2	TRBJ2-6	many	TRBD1	CASSFSTGGASGANVLTF	TGTGCCAGCAGCTTTTCGACAGGGGGCGCATCTGGGGCCAACGTCCTGACTTTC
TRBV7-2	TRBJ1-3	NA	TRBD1	CASSSDRGGNTIYF	TGTGCCAGCAGCTCGGACAGGGGCGGAAACACCATATATTTT
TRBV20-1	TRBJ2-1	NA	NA	CSARDLGEIYNEQFF	TGCAGTGCTAGAGATCTTGGGGAGATCTACAATGAGCAGTTCTTC
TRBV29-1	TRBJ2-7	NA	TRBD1	CSVGAGTGGNEQYF	TGCAGCGTTGGAGCCGGGACAGGGGGAAATGAGCAGTACTTC